The T cell receptor (beta chain) under discussion was sequenced for a study of beta chain features in type 1 diabetes. This clone was detected only a few times. Its antigen is not identified. The study reverse transcribed the entire isolated RNA, so it sequenced expressed TCRB transcripts. Produced via immunoSEQ multiplex PCR; TCRdb's table is partial and in-frame only. The profile shows around 600,000 clones, around an eighth of them singletons. Findings and caveats of the study: Among patients with Type 1 diabetes, TCRB CDR3s were moderately but significantly shorter in every one of the four CD4+ subsets. Patients' naive, central memory and regulatory TCRB repertoires appeared more alike than those of healthy donors.

Germline V CDR1 and CDR2: MDHEN, SYDVKM. J gave up 5 bases and V 5 bases, and 12 bases lay outside the gene matches. This CDR3 region has 16 residues. The sequence was obtained from a man aged 30-40 years with type 1 diabetes. The sequenced sample was naive CD4+ T cells from blood. The chain is built from TRBV28 and TRBJ2-1, with 7 nucleotides matching TRBD2. CDR3 residues: CASSLPLAARDNEQFF. In DNA form, the CDR3 reads TGTGCCAGCAGTCTACCCCTAGCGGCGAGGGACAATGAGCAGTTCTTC.